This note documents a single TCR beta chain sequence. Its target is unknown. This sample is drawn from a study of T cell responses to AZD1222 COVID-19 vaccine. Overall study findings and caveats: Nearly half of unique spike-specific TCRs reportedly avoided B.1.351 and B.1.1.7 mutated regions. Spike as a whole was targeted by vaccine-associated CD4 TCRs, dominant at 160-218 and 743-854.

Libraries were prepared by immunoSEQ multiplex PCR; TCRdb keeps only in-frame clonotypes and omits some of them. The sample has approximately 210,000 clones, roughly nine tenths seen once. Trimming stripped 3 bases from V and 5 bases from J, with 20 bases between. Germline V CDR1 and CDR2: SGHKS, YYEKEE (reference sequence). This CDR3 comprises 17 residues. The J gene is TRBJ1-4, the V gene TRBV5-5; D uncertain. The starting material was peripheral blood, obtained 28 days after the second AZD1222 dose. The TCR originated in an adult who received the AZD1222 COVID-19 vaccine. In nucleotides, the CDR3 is TGTGCCAGCAGCTATAATAAGGGTTTTCTGAGGAATGAAAAACTGTTTTTT. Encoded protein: CASSYNKGFLRNEKLFF.